This T cell receptor (beta chain) derives from a study of blood T cell repertoires in COVID-19 (dated by TCRdb to the early 2020s). Study-level background: Samples covering the acute and convalescent phases of COVID-19 were provided by collaborators in the United States, Italy and Spain. The prospective study material was composed of cDNA or gDNA derived from T cells, B-cell-depleted T cells, or PBMCs. The dataset comprised deeply sampled blood TCRbeta repertoires from subjects exposed to, actively infected with, or recovered from COVID-19. A freely available public database, intended as a resource for researchers studying the immune response to SARS-CoV-2, is where the repertoires were released. The samples were drawn from the first 160 participants of the ongoing ImmuneRACE study and from more than 1,000 subjects provided by 6 global collaborators. A de-identified subject ID, COVID-19 status, age in years and sex were almost always included in the sample metadata. Where available, HLA class I and class II types were obtained from metadata supplied by the sample provider rather than from assay-based typing. Points the paper makes about the study in general: Clinical and demographic metadata were provided uncurated, with the amount varying by source and participant.

Comment on this clone: Which antigen it targets is not known. The record has no base qualities; no much larger clone is one base away.

Whole blood was collected in K2EDTA tubes by collaborating institutions according to the institutions' own protocols. For TCRbeta analysis, collaborators shipped samples as frozen whole blood, isolated PBMCs, or DNA extracted from either of those sample types. The immunoSEQ Assay, a bias-controlled multiplex PCR, was used to amplify TCRbeta CDR3 regions from genomic DNA. Concerning the study's data processing: The number of nucleated cells in each sample was estimated by amplification of reference gene primers within the assay. To quantify the absolute abundance of each unique TCRbeta CDR3 rearrangement, sequence reads were collapsed and filtered. For each sample, productive Simpson clonality was calculated by taking the square root of Simpson's diversity index across productive rearrangements. TCRdb took this table from immuneACCESS and kept in-frame rearrangements with V and J called. Such tables lack part of the clones; where checked against another copy, unresolved V genes explain under half of the gap, and the rest is unexplained. The V and J calls and the clone size are those of that table, but D and trimming were determined from the DNA. This sample holds 25,000 to 35,000 clones; about 91% were observed only once. The ten largest clones add up to approximately 24% of the sample.

The specimen sequenced was peripheral blood. The receptor's source is a human donor in a cohort sampled during active COVID-19.

The CDR3 protein is CASSPYRQWSEQFF. The nucleotide sequence reads TGTGCCAGCAGTCCATATCGGCAGTGGAGTGAGCAGTTCTTC. Recombination joined TRBV28 with TRBJ2-1; no D gene can be assigned with confidence. Based on the germline V gene, the CDR1 and CDR2 sequences are MDHEN and SYDVKM. The CDR3 covers 14 residues, taking in both the cysteine and the phenylalanine. The entry retains the CDR3 DNA only, 42 bases that are in frame from base 1. Deletion took 5 bases off V and 9 bases off J, with a span of 17 bases between the germline ends.